This is a list of T cell receptor beta chains from one sample in a study of T cell changes during pregnancy in multiple sclerosis. Profiling relied on immunoSEQ multiplex PCR, and the TCRdb table lists in-frame clones only, not all of them. Here the sample spans 55,000 to 70,000 clones, just over 90% being singletons. The sample in question was CD4+ T cells from peripheral blood mononuclear cells, obtained before pregnancy. The source is a female donor with multiple sclerosis, enrolled in a pregnancy study. The CDR3 runs from the conserved cysteine through the conserved F or W. The order of the fields is CDR3 DNA, CDR3 protein, clone size, D gene, V gene, CDR3 length, J gene. D genes are given only for firm matches. Not every row has a clone size; where given, it reads once, few, many or a size class.

DNA: TGTGCCAGCAGCGTGACAGGGAGAACTGAAGCTTTCTTT
CDR3: CASSVTGRTEAFF
size: .
D: TRBD1
V: TRBV7-2
length: 13
J: TRBJ1-1

DNA: TGTGCCAGCAGCCCCCAGGTCACATCCGCCACAGATACGCAGTATTTT
CDR3: CASSPQVTSATDTQYF
size: .
D: .
V: TRBV16
length: 16
J: TRBJ2-3

DNA: TGTGCCAGCAGCGGTTCAGGGCCACCAGTCTATGGCTACACCTTC
CDR3: CASSGSGPPVYGYTF
size: .
D: .
V: TRBV9
length: 15
J: TRBJ1-2

DNA: TGTGCCAGCAGTCGAGGCACAGATACGCAGTATTTT
CDR3: CASSRGTDTQYF
size: .
D: .
V: TRBV25-1
length: 12
J: TRBJ2-3

DNA: TGTGCCACCAGCAAGACAGGGGGGGTTAGCTCCTACGAGCAGTACTTC
CDR3: CATSKTGGVSSYEQYF
size: .
D: TRBD1
V: TRBV15
length: 16
J: TRBJ2-7

DNA: TGCGCCAGCAGCTTCGGACTAGCCCCCTCCTACAATGAGCAGTTCTTC
CDR3: CASSFGLAPSYNEQFF
size: once
D: TRBD2
V: TRBV5-1
length: 16
J: TRBJ2-1

DNA: TGTGCCAGCAGCCGGGATTGGGGGCTTCTCTACGAGCAGTACTTC
CDR3: CASSRDWGLLYEQYF
size: .
D: .
V: TRBV7-6
length: 15
J: TRBJ2-7

DNA: TGTGCCTGGGGACTAGCGGGAGGGGAGACCCAGTACTTC
CDR3: CAWGLAGGETQYF
size: once
D: TRBD2
V: TRBV30
length: 13
J: TRBJ2-5

DNA: TGTGCCAGCAGCCTTAGTTCTACCGGGGAGCTGTTTTTT
CDR3: CASSLSSTGELFF
size: once
D: .
V: TRBV7-6
length: 13
J: TRBJ2-2

DNA: TGTGCCATCAGTGAGGCGGCAGAGTTAGCCAAAAACATTCAGTACTTC
CDR3: CAISEAAELAKNIQYF
size: .
D: .
V: TRBV10-3
length: 16
J: TRBJ2-4

DNA: TGTGCCACCAGCAGAGATCGTGGCAGGAGCACAGATACGCAGTATTTT
CDR3: CATSRDRGRSTDTQYF
size: .
D: .
V: TRBV15
length: 16
J: TRBJ2-3

DNA: TGTGCCTGGGGACAGAACACCGGGGAGCTGTTTTTT
CDR3: CAWGQNTGELFF
size: .
D: .
V: TRBV30
length: 12
J: TRBJ2-2

DNA: TGTGCCAGCAGTGAAGCCCGGACAGGGACGAACACCGGGGAGCTGTTTTTT
CDR3: CASSEARTGTNTGELFF
size: once
D: TRBD1
V: TRBV2
length: 17
J: TRBJ2-2

DNA: TGTGCCAGCAGATTTACAGGGACGCGTAGTCAGCCCCAGCATTTT
CDR3: CASRFTGTRSQPQHF
size: .
D: .
V: TRBV28
length: 15
J: TRBJ1-5

DNA: TGTGCCAGCAGCGCCGGGACAGGGATAGCCTATGGCTACACCTTC
CDR3: CASSAGTGIAYGYTF
size: .
D: TRBD1
V: TRBV11-2
length: 15
J: TRBJ1-2

DNA: TGTGCCAGCAGCGTAGGGTGGGGCTTGGCCTACGAGCAGTACTTC
CDR3: CASSVGWGLAYEQYF
size: .
D: .
V: TRBV9
length: 15
J: TRBJ2-7

DNA: TGTGCCAGCAGCAGGACAGGAAATAGGGATGGTGGCTACACCTTC
CDR3: CASSRTGNRDGGYTF
size: .
D: TRBD1
V: TRBV4-2
length: 15
J: TRBJ1-2

DNA: TGTGCCATCAGTGGCGGGAGCGGGAGAATAAACAATGAGCAGTTCTTC
CDR3: CAISGGSGRINNEQFF
size: once
D: TRBD2
V: TRBV10-3
length: 16
J: TRBJ2-1

DNA: TGTGCCAGCAGCCGAGCGGGGCTCTACGAGCAGTACTTC
CDR3: CASSRAGLYEQYF
size: .
D: TRBD2
V: TRBV11-2
length: 13
J: TRBJ2-7

DNA: TGTGCCAGCAGCTCCAACTCCTCCCCCGAGCAGTACTTC
CDR3: CASSSNSSPEQYF
size: .
D: .
V: TRBV7-9
length: 13
J: TRBJ2-7

DNA: TGTGCCAGTAGTGGACAAAATAGCAATCAGCCCCAGCATTTT
CDR3: CASSGQNSNQPQHF
size: .
D: .
V: TRBV19
length: 14
J: TRBJ1-5

DNA: TGTGCCAGCAGCTTGTTCGGGGGACAGCTTAATGAAAAACTGTTTTTT
CDR3: CASSLFGGQLNEKLFF
size: .
D: TRBD1
V: TRBV5-5
length: 16
J: TRBJ1-4

DNA: TGTGCCAGCAGTGGAAACAGGGGGTGGGACACTGAAGCTTTCTTT
CDR3: CASSGNRGWDTEAFF
size: .
D: TRBD1
V: TRBV6-1
length: 15
J: TRBJ1-1

DNA: TGTGCCAGCAGCCGAAATCCCCCCGCGGGAGAAGTTTACAATGAGCAGTTCTTC
CDR3: CASSRNPPAGEVYNEQFF
size: .
D: TRBD2
V: TRBV11-2
length: 18
J: TRBJ2-1

DNA: TGTGCCAGCAGTGAAACTAGGCTAGCGGGAGTTGTTGAGCAGTTCTTC
CDR3: CASSETRLAGVVEQFF
size: .
D: TRBD2
V: TRBV25-1
length: 16
J: TRBJ2-1

DNA: TGTGCCAGCAGTCCGGGTCCGAGCACCGGGGAGCTGTTTTTT
CDR3: CASSPGPSTGELFF
size: .
D: .
V: TRBV2
length: 14
J: TRBJ2-2

DNA: TGTGCCAGCAGTTTGGGCAGGACTCGACCGGGCACTGAAGCTTTCTTT
CDR3: CASSLGRTRPGTEAFF
size: .
D: .
V: TRBV27
length: 16
J: TRBJ1-1

DNA: TGTGCCAGCAGCTCCCCAGGGAGGGAGGGCACTGAAGCTTTCTTT
CDR3: CASSSPGREGTEAFF
size: .
D: .
V: TRBV5-4
length: 15
J: TRBJ1-1

DNA: TGTGCCAGCAGCTCACCGACTAGGGGAGGTGAGCAGTTCTTC
CDR3: CASSSPTRGGEQFF
size: .
D: .
V: TRBV5-6
length: 14
J: TRBJ2-1

DNA: TGTGCCAGCAGCAACCCCGGACAGCCATCCTCCTACGAGCAGTACTTC
CDR3: CASSNPGQPSSYEQYF
size: .
D: .
V: TRBV7-3
length: 16
J: TRBJ2-7

DNA: TGCGCCAGCAGCTTGGGTGGGCAGAGAAATGAAAAACTGTTTTTT
CDR3: CASSLGGQRNEKLFF
size: .
D: .
V: TRBV5-1
length: 15
J: TRBJ1-4

DNA: TGTGCCAGCAGCTTTTCGGGTGGTCCAGGGGTCAATGAGCAGTTCTTC
CDR3: CASSFSGGPGVNEQFF
size: .
D: .
V: TRBV7-3
length: 16
J: TRBJ2-1

DNA: TGTGCCAGCAGCTTAGGTCGGTCCTACGAGCAGTACTTC
CDR3: CASSLGRSYEQYF
size: .
D: .
V: TRBV7-2
length: 13
J: TRBJ2-7

DNA: TGTGCCAGCAGCCCCAAGGGGGCAGGGGGTAACACTGAAGCTTTCTTT
CDR3: CASSPKGAGGNTEAFF
size: .
D: TRBD1
V: TRBV7-2
length: 16
J: TRBJ1-1

DNA: TGTGCCAGCAGCTTATCGGCCCAAAGGATCGGGAGCAACGAGCAGTACTTC
CDR3: CASSLSAQRIGSNEQYF
size: .
D: .
V: TRBV7-2
length: 17
J: TRBJ2-7

DNA: TGTGCCAGCAGCAGGGACAGGGGCTATGGCTACACCTTC
CDR3: CASSRDRGYGYTF
size: once
D: TRBD1
V: TRBV6-1
length: 13
J: TRBJ1-2

DNA: TGTGCCAGCAGTTTGCGGTGGAGTGAGCAGTTCTTC
CDR3: CASSLRWSEQFF
size: .
D: .
V: TRBV28
length: 12
J: TRBJ2-1

DNA: TGTGCCACCAGCCCCATAGCGGGAGTGGGAAACGAGCAGTACTTC
CDR3: CATSPIAGVGNEQYF
size: .
D: TRBD2
V: TRBV15
length: 15
J: TRBJ2-7

DNA: TGTGCCAGCAGCCCCTTAGCAACTTCAGTCTACGAGCAGTACTTC
CDR3: CASSPLATSVYEQYF
size: .
D: .
V: TRBV7-2
length: 15
J: TRBJ2-7

DNA: TGTGCCATCAGCATAGACGAGGACAGAAAAATGTCGTATAGCAATCAGCCCCAGCATTTT
CDR3: CAISIDEDRKMSYSNQPQHF
size: .
D: .
V: TRBV10-3
length: 20
J: TRBJ1-5

DNA: TGTGCCAGCAGTGAACGAGGGTCCTACGAGCAGTACTTC
CDR3: CASSERGSYEQYF
size: .
D: .
V: TRBV6-1
length: 13
J: TRBJ2-7

DNA: TGCGCCAGCAGACACGACAGGGTGGATGGCTACACCTTC
CDR3: CASRHDRVDGYTF
size: .
D: TRBD1
V: TRBV5-1
length: 13
J: TRBJ1-2

DNA: TGTGCCAGCAGCGTAGCTACTTTGGGCCAGAATGAGCAGTTCTTC
CDR3: CASSVATLGQNEQFF
size: .
D: .
V: TRBV9
length: 15
J: TRBJ2-1

DNA: TGTGCCAGCAGTTACGCGTCCCTGAGGGAGCAGTTCTTC
CDR3: CASSYASLREQFF
size: few
D: .
V: TRBV6-5
length: 13
J: TRBJ2-1

DNA: TGTGCCAGCAGCTCCCAGGGGAAGGGTTTCTTGGGGCCCCAGCATTTT
CDR3: CASSSQGKGFLGPQHF
size: .
D: .
V: TRBV7-2
length: 16
J: TRBJ1-5

DNA: TGTGCCAGCAGTCGGACTAGCGCGGGAGTAGGGCATAGCACAGATACGCAGTATTTT
CDR3: CASSRTSAGVGHSTDTQYF
size: .
D: TRBD2
V: TRBV28
length: 19
J: TRBJ2-3